In this sample, the clone carrying this TCR beta chain turned up a few times. The antigen is not known. The sample comes from a study of blood T cells in healthy people across ages. Study-wide findings and caveats: Expanded clonotype shifts may have been confounded, as the donors had an unknown CMV status.

Sample-barcoded 5' priming and a J-beta primer mix drove a second PCR of roughly 7 to 11 cycles. TCRdb independently ran MiXCR on the 5' RACE reads; one entry per CDR3 protein. The sample lists approximately 2,000,000 distinct CDR3 sequences, approximately 39% occurring once. Donors were healthy Caucasian individuals from Russia aged about 6 to 90. For every donor, a draw yielded roughly 10 milliliters of peripheral blood. Each sample gave at least 7 million isolated PBMCs. This CDR3 has 17 residues. Per germline, CDR1 DFQATT and CDR2 SNEGSKA (reference sequence). The trim removed 1 base at V and 2 bases at J, leaving 10 bases unmatched.

The sequencing sample was made of blood. The source is a human donor in good health. V and J are TRBV20-1 and TRBJ2-5; 10 bases align to TRBD2. The CDR3 sequence: CSARGHKLAGIQETQYF. The CDR3 DNA is TGCAGTGCTAGAGGTCACAAACTAGCGGGGATTCAAGAGACCCAGTACTTC.